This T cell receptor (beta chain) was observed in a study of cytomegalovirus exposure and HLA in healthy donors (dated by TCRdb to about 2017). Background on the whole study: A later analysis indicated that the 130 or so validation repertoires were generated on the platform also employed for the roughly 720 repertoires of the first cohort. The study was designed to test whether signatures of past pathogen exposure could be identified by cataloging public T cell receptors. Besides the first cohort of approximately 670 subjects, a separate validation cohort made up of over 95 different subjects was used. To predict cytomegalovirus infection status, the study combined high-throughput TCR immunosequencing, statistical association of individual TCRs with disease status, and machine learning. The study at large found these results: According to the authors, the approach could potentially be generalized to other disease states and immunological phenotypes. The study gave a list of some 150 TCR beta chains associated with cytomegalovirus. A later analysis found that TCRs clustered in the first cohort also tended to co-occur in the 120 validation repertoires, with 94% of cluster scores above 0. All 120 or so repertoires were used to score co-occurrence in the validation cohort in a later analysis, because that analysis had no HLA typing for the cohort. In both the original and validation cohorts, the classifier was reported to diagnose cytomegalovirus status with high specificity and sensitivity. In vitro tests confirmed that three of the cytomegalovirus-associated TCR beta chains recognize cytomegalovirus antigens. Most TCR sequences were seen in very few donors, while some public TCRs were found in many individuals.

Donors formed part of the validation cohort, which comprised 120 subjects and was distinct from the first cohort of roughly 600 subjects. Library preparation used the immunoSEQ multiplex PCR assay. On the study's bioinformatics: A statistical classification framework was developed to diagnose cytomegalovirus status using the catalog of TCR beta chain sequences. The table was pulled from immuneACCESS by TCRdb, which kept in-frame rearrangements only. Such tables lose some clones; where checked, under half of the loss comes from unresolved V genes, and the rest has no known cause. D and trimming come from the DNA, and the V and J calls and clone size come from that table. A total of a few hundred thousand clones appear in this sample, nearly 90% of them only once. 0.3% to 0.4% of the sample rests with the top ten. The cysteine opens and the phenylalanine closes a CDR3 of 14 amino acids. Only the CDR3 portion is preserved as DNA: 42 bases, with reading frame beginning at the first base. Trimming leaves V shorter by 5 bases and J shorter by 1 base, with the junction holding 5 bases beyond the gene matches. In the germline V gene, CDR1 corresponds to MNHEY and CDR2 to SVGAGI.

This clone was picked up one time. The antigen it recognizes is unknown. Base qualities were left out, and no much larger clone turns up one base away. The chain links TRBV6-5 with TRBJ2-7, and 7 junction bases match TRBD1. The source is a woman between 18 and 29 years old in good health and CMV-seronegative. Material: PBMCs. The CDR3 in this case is CASSQGVDSYEQYF. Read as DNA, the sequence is TGTGCCAGCAGTCAGGGGGTGGATTCCTACGAGCAGTACTTC.